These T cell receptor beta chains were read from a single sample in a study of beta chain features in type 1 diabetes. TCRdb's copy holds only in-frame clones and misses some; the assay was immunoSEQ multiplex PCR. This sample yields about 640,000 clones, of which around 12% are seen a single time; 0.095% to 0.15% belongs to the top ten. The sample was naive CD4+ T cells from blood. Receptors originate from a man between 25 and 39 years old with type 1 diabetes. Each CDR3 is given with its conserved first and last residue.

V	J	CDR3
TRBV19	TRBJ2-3	CASSGSWAGRADTQYF
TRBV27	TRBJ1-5	CASSPGAGYSNQPQHF
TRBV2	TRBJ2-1	CASRTSGGNNEQFF
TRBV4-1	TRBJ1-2	CASSQQDEGYGYTF
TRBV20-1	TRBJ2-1	CSAALAVEQFF
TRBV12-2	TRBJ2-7	CASRPPKVEQYF
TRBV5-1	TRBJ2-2	CASSLGTIDTGELFF
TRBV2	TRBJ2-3	CASSLGLAGTDTQYF
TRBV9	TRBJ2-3	CASNGQSGRLNTDTQYF
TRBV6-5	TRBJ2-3	CASSYTRHSTDTQYF
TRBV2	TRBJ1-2	CASSPRGGLGYGYTF
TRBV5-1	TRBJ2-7	CASSLPGYEQYF
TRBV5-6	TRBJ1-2	CASSPGALTFGYTF
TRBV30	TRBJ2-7	CAWSVGRTVSYEQYF
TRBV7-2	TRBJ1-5	CASSLWPAGGFGVQPQHF
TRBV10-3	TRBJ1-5	CASGQREDQPQHF
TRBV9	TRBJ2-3	CASSPTIGDRGPDTQYF
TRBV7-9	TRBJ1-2	CASSLGPQGYTF
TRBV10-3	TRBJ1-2	CAIRVGANYGYTF
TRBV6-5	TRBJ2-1	CATTLWGPRNEQFF
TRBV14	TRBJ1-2	CASSLGRSHAGYTF
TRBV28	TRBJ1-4	CASSPGDNEKLFF
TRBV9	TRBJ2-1	CASSVSGLAGFKEYNEQFF
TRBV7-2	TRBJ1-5	CASSPGGTANQPQHF
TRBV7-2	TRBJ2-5	CASSLGPQETQYF
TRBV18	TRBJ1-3	CASSPPSDTRNTIYF
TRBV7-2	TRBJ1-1	CASSLTAGVNTEAFF